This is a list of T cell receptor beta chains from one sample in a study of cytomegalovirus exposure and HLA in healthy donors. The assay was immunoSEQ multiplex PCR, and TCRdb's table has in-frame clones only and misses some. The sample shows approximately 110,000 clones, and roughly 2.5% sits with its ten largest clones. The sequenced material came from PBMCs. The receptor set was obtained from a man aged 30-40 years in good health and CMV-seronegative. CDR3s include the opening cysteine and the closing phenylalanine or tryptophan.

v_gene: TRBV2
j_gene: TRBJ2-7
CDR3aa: CASRVDRAGEEQYF

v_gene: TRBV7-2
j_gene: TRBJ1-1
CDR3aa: CASSARQGGTEAFF

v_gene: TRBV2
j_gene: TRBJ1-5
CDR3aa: CASTTSGRSAQPQHF

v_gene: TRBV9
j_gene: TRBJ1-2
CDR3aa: CASSVNPGGAFYGYTF

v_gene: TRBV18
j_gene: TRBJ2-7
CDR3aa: CASSEDRPLAYEQYF

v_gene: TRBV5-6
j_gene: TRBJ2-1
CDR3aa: CASSSGLADNEQFF

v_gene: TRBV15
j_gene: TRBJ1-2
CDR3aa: CATSRDQTVDGYTF

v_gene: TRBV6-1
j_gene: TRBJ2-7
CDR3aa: CASTVGGDASYEQYF

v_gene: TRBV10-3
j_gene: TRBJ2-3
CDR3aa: CATTSGLAGTDGFYF

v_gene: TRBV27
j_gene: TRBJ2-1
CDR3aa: CASSPQSGLAGRNEQFF

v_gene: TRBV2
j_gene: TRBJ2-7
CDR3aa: CASRTGVRYYEQYF

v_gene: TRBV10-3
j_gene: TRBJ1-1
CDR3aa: CAISSTGQNTEAFF

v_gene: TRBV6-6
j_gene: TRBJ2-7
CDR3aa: CASSYSSGNEQYF

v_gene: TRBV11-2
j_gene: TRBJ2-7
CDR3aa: CASSPGTGSYEQYF

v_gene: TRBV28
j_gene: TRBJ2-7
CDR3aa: CASNDRAYEQYF

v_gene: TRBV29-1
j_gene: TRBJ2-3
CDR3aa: CSVSSGPDTQYF

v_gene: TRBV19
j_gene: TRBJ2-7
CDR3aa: CASSIPGGAYEQYF

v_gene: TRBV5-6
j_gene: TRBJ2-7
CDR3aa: CASSFRAVGVISYEQYF

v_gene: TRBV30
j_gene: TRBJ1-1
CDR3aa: CAWNDGGNTEAFF

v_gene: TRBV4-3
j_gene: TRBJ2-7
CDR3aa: CASSQDNRDHEQYF

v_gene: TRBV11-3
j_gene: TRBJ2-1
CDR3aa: CASSPRGTRRNEQFF

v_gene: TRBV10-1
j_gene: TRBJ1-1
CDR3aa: CATPPGGQGYASTEAFF

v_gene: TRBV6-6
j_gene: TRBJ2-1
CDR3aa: CASSSIDRSSWEQFF

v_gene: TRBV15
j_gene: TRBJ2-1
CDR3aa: CATSRARLAGGFPAGRNEQFF

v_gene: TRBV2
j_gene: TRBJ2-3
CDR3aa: CASSPRYLDTQYF

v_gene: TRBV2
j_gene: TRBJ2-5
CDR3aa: CATAPGGGETQYF

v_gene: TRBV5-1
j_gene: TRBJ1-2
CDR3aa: CASSLETGGGSYTF

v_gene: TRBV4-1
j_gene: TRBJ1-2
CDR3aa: CASSQGQGSYGYTF

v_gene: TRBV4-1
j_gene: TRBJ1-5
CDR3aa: CASSHRKGSDQPQHF

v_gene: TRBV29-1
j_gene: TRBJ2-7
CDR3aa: CSVLTSGEQYF

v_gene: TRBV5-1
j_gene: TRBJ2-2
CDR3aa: CASTELTGAEAGELFF

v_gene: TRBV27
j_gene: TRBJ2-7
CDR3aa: CASSLGGPYSYEQYF

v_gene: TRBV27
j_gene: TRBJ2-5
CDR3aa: CASRPLAGEQETQYF

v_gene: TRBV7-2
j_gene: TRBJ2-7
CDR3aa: CASSLSQRYEQYF

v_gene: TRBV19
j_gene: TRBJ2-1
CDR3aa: CASHSGQAYNEQFF

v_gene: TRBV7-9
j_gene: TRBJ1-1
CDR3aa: CASSWYEGEAFF

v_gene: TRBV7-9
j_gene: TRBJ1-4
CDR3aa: CASSPPDIEKLFF

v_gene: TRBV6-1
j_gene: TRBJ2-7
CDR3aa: CASSPSGYEQYF

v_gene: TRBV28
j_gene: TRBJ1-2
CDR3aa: CASSRKSRDRVLVNYGYTF

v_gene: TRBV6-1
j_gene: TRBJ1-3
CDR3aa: CATQGGNTIYF

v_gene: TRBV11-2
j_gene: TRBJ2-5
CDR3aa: CASSLDLRGEQYF

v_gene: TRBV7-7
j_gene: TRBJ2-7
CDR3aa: CASSLDQGSYEQYF

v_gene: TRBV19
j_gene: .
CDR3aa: CASSIQGTSGTPYEQYF

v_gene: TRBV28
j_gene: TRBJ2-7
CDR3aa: CASSFSRYEQYF

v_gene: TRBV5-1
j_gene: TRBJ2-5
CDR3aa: CASSLGGTNQETQYF

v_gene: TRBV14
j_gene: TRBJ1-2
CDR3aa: CASSQEARGPSGYTF

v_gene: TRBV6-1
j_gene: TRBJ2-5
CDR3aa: CASSVGTGETQYF

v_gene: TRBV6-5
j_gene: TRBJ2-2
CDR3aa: CASSYWASTGELFF